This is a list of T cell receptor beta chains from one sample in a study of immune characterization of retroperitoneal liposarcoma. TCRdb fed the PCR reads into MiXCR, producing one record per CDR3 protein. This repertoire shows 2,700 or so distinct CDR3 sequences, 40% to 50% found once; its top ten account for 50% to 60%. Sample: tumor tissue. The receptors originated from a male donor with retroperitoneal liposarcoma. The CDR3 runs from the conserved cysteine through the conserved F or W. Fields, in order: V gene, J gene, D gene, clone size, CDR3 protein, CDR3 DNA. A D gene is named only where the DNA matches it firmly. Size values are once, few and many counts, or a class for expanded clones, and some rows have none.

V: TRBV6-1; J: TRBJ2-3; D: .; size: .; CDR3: CASSPPPATDTQYF; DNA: TGTGCCAGCAGTCCCCCTCCGGCCACAGATACGCAGTATTTT
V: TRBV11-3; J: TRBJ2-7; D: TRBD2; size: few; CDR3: CASSLAAGSPYEQYF; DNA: TGTGCCAGCAGCTTAGCAGCGGGATCTCCCTACGAGCAGTACTTC
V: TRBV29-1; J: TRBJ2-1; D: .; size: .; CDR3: CSVGTGEQFF; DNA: TGCAGCGTTGGAACGGGAGAGCAGTTCTTC
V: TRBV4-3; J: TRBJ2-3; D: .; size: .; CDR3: CASSQVWDSTDTQYF; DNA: TGCGCCAGCAGCCAAGTCTGGGACAGCACAGATACGCAGTATTTT
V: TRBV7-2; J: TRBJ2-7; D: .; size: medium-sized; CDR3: CASSRLGQSYEQYF; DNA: TGTGCCAGCAGTCGTCTCGGACAGTCCTACGAGCAGTACTTC
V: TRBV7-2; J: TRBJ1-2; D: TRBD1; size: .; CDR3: CASSLGDSFYGYTF; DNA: TGTGCCAGCAGCTTAGGGGACAGCTTCTATGGCTACACCTTC
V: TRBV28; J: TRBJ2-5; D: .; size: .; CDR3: CASSLQGFQETQYF; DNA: TGTGCCAGCAGCCTACAGGGTTTTCAGGAGACCCAGTACTTC
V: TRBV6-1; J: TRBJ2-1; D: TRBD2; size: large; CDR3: CASRDAGGWNEQFF; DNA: TGTGCCAGCCGGGACGCGGGAGGCTGGAATGAGCAGTTCTTC
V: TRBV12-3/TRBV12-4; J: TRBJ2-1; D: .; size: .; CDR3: CASSLNGRGSEQFF; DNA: TGTGCCAGCAGTTTAAACGGCCGAGGCAGTGAGCAGTTCTTC
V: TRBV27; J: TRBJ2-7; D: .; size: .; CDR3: CASSFGDGGHYEQYF; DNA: TGTGCCAGCAGTTTTGGAGATGGGGGCCACTACGAGCAGTACTTC
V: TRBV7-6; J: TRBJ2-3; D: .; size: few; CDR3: CASSLVGGGDTQYF; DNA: TGTGCCAGCAGCCTCGTTGGGGGTGGAGATACGCAGTATTTT
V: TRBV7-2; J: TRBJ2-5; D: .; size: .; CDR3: CASSLEVLGGETQYF; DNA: TGTGCCAGCAGCTTAGAGGTACTCGGAGGGGAGACCCAGTACTTC
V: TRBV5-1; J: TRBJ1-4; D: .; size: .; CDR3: CASSLPLGQENEKLFF; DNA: TGCGCCAGCAGCTTGCCTTTGGGACAAGAGAACGAAAAACTGTTTTTT
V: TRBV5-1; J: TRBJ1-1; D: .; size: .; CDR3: CASSLDGRGLNTEAFF; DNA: TGCGCCAGCAGCTTGGATGGACGGGGATTGAACACTGAAGCTTTCTTT
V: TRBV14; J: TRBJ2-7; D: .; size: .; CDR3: CASSRTTSYEQYF; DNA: TGTGCCAGCAGCCGTACGACTAGCTACGAGCAGTACTTC
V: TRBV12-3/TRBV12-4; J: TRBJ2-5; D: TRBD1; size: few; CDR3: CASSRDRAQETQYF; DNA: TGTGCCAGCAGCCGTGACAGGGCCCAGGAGACCCAGTACTTC
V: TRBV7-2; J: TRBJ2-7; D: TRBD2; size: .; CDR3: CASRPTSGNYEQYF; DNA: TGTGCCAGCCGACCGACTAGCGGTAACTACGAGCAGTACTTC
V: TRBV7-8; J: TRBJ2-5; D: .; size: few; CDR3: CASSSSRFVSYNEQYF; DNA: TGTGCCAGCAGCTCAAGCCGCTTTGTCTCCTACAATGAGCAGTACTTC
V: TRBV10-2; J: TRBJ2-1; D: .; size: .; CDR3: CATSGPKNEQFF; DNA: TGCGCCACGTCAGGTCCTAAAAATGAGCAGTTCTTC
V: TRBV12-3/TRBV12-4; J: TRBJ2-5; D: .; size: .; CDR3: CASSPGGGAGQETQYF; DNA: TGTGCCAGCAGCCCGGGTGGGGGGGCTGGCCAAGAGACCCAGTACTTC
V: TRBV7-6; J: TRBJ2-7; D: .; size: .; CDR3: CASSSGNEQYF; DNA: TGTGCCAGCAGCTCGGGGAATGAGCAGTACTTC
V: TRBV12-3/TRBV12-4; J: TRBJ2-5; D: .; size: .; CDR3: CASRRNQETQYF; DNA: TGTGCCAGCAGGCGGAATCAAGAGACCCAGTACTTC
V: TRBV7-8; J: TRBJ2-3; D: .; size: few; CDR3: CASTHGTVGADTQYF; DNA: TGTGCCAGCACCCATGGTACGGTTGGCGCAGATACGCAGTATTTT
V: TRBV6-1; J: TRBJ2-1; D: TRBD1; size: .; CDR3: CASSEAQTGGQETQFF; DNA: TGTGCCAGCAGTGAAGCCCAGACAGGGGGCCAAGAGACCCAGTTCTTC
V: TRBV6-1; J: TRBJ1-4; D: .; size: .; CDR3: CASSTTLNRGTNEKLFF; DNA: TGTGCCAGCAGTACAACACTAAACAGAGGAACTAATGAAAAACTGTTTTTT
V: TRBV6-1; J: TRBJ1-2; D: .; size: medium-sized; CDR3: CASIIAGGYGYTF; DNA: TGTGCCAGCATTATAGCAGGAGGCTATGGCTACACCTTC
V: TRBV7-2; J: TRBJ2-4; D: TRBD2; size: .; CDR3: CASSVAGESNEQYF; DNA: TGTGCCAGCAGCGTAGCGGGAGAGAGCAATGAGCAGTACTTC
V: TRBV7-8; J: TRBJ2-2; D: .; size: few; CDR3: CASSIPFTPLFPDNRGGNTGELFF; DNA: TGTGCCAGCAGCATCCCATTTACTCCCCTATTCCCCGACAACAGGGGAGGGAACACCGGGGAGCTGTTTTTT
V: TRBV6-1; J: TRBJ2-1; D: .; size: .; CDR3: CASLALQNEQFF; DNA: TGTGCCAGCCTGGCCCTCCAGAATGAGCAGTTCTTC
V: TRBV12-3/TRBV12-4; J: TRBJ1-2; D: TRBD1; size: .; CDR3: CASRTGGALVDGYTF; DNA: TGTGCCAGCAGAACAGGGGGCGCGTTGGTGGATGGCTACACCTTC
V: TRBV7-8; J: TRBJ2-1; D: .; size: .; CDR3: CASARRNSYNEQFF; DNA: TGTGCCAGCGCTAGACGTAACTCCTACAATGAGCAGTTCTTC
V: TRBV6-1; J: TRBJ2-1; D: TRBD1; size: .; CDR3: CARGRQGDNNEQFF; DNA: TGTGCCAGGGGGAGACAGGGCGATAATAATGAGCAGTTCTTC
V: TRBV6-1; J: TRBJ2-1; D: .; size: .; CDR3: CASSEKDYNEQFF; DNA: TGTGCCAGCAGTGAAAAGGACTACAATGAGCAGTTCTTC
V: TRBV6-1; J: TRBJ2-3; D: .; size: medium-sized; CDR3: CAVSGGSRTDTQYF; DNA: TGTGCCGTCTCAGGCGGAAGTAGAACAGATACGCAGTATTTT
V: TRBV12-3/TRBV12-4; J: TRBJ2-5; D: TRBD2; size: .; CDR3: CASSLWGLAGGGGETQYF; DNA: TGTGCCAGCAGTTTGTGGGGACTAGCGGGGGGTGGGGGGGAGACCCAGTACTTC
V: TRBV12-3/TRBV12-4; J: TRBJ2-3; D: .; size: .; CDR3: CASSFGSDTQYF; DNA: TGTGCCAGCAGTTTCGGGTCAGATACGCAGTATTTT
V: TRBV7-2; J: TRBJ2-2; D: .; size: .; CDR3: CASSPTRGDTGELFF; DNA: TGTGCCAGCAGCCCGACTAGGGGGGACACCGGGGAGCTGTTTTTT
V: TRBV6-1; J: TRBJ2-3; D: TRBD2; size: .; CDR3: CASRPRVAGERISTDTQYF; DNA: TGTGCCAGCAGGCCCCGGGTCGCGGGAGAGAGAATAAGCACAGATACGCAGTATTTT
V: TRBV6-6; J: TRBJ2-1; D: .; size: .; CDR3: CASSYWGTRGIGDEQFF; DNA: TGTGCCAGCAGTTACTGGGGGACTCGGGGGATTGGAGATGAGCAGTTCTTC
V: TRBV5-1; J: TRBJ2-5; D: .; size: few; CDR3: CASSFPDYYRYF; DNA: TGCGCCAGCAGCTTCCCTGACTATTACCGGTACTTC
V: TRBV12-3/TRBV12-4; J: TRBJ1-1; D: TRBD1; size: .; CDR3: CASSSLGTAKGVNTEAFF; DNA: TGTGCCAGCAGTTCCCTGGGGACAGCTAAGGGTGTGAACACTGAAGCTTTCTTT
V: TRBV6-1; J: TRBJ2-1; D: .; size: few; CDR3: CASRDSQETQFF; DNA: TGTGCCAGCAGAGACAGCCAAGAGACCCAGTTCTTC
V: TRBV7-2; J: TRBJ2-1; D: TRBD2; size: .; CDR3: CASSLVAGGVNEQFF; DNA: TGTGCCAGCAGCTTAGTTGCGGGGGGAGTGAATGAGCAGTTCTTC
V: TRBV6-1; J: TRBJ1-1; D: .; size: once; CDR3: CASSFETGDNTEAFF; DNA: TGTGCCAGCAGTTTCGAAACAGGAGACAACACTGAAGCTTTCTTT
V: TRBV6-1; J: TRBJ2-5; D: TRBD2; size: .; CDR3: CASSDVLAGATETQYF; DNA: TGTGCCAGCAGTGATGTGCTAGCGGGGGCTACGGAGACCCAGTACTTC
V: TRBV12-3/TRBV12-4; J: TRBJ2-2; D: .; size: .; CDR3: CASSLSLQAGVASEHGTNTGELFF; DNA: TGTGCCAGCAGTTTGTCCCTACAGGCAGGGGTGGCTAGCGAGCACGGTACGAACACCGGGGAGCTGTTTTTT
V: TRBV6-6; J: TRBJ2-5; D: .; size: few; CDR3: CASSYHDGRETQYF; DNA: TGTGCCAGCAGTTACCACGACGGGCGGGAGACCCAGTACTTC
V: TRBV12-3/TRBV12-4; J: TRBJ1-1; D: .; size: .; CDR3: CASSFDSNTEAFF; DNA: TGTGCCAGCAGTTTCGACAGTAACACTGAAGCTTTCTTT
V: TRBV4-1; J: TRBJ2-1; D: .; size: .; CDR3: CASSQGRVEGYF; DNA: TGCGCCAGCAGCCAGGGCCGTGTCGAGGGGTACTTC
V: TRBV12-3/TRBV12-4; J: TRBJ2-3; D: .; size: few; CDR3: CASSPVFETDTQYF; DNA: TGTGCCAGCAGTCCTGTGTTTGAGACAGATACGCAGTATTTT
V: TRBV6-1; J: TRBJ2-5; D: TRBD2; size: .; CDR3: CASRREDQETQYF; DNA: TGTGCCAGCAGGCGGGAGGACCAAGAGACCCAGTACTTC
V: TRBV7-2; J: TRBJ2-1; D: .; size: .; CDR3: CASSFEANEQFF; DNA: TGTGCCAGCAGCTTTGAGGCCAATGAGCAGTTCTTC
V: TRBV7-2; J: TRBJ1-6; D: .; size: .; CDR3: CASSLAAGVYEQYF; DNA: TGTGCCAGCAGCTTAGCAGCGGGGGTCTACGAGCAGTACTTT
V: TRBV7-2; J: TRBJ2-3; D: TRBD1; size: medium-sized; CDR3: CASSLVRPAGGYADTQYF; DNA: TGTGCCAGCAGCTTAGTTAGACCGGCAGGGGGTTATGCAGATACGCAGTATTTT